The following is a T cell receptor beta chain sequence with its context. V gave up 3 bases and J gave up 3 bases; unmatched junction bases: 8. CDR3 length: 15 residues. CDR1 is MDHEN and CDR2 is SYDVKM in the germline V gene. The data belong to a study of blood T cell repertoires in COVID-19. Study in general: Samples representing acute and convalescent COVID-19 were sourced from the United States, Italy and Spain.

The cohort comprised adults aged about 18 to 90 years residing in 20 to 30 US areas. Cohort 3 donors were reported recovered after two negative PCRs, clearance, or symptom resolution. How the authors handled the data: Reference gene primer amplification in the assay estimated nucleated cell counts. Sequenced by immunoSEQ multiplex PCR; TCRdb stores in-frame clones only, minus some. The D gene and trimming were derived from the DNA, and the V and J assignments and clone size from that table. The table records hundreds of thousands of clones, around 88% of them present only once. The receptor's source is a middle-aged woman who had recovered from COVID-19. The chain employs TRBV28 and TRBJ2-7; 7 bases are shared with TRBD2. Sequencing input: PBMCs or T cells enriched from blood (not recorded which). The CDR3 DNA reads as TGTGCCAGCAGTTTGTCTAGCGGACCCTACTACGAGCAGTACTTC. Translated, it gives CASSLSSGPYYEQYF.